These T cell receptor beta chains were read from a single sample in a study of cytomegalovirus exposure and HLA in healthy donors. Clones were sequenced by immunoSEQ multiplex PCR, and TCRdb holds only the in-frame ones, with some missing. Of around 100,000 clones listed, almost 80% are singletons. The sequenced sample consisted of PBMCs. All receptors derive from a man in his fifties or sixties in good health and CMV-seropositive. CDR3s include the opening cysteine and the closing phenylalanine or tryptophan. A D gene is named only where the DNA matches it firmly. Clone size is stated in some rows and not others, as once, few, many or a class when expanded.

>TRBD2|TRBV5-1|-|TRBJ2-1
CASSWTSGSVNEQFF
TGCGCCAGCAGCTGGACTAGCGGGAGTGTCAATGAGCAGTTCTTC
>TRBD2|TRBV9|-|TRBJ2-4
CASSVGTSADFRYF
TGTGCCAGCAGCGTAGGGACTAGCGCCGACTTCCGGTACTTC
>TRBD1|TRBV30|-|TRBJ1-3
CAWRAGGVGNTIYF
TGTGCCTGGAGGGCAGGGGGCGTTGGAAACACCATATATTTT
>-|TRBV27|-|TRBJ2-6
CASSLSGARSSGANVLTF
TGTGCCAGCAGTTTGAGTGGGGCCAGAAGCTCTGGGGCCAACGTCCTGACTTTC
>TRBD1|TRBV28|-|TRBJ1-5
CASSLGQGFRQPQHF
TGTGCCAGCAGTCTGGGACAGGGGTTTCGCCAGCCCCAGCATTTT
>-|TRBV5-1|-|TRBJ2-2
CASSDGGSTGELFF
TGCGCCAGCAGCGACGGTGGGAGTACCGGGGAGCTGTTTTTT
>TRBD2|TRBV18|-|TRBJ2-7
CASSDGLAVSYEQYF
TGTGCCAGCTCAGATGGACTAGCGGTGTCCTACGAGCAGTACTTC
>TRBD1|TRBV19|-|TRBJ2-5
CASSENRGSETQYF
TGTGCCAGTAGTGAAAACAGGGGGAGTGAGACCCAGTACTTC
>-|TRBV14|-|TRBJ2-1
CASSGRQRETPYNEQFF
TGTGCCAGCAGCGGCCGTCAACGGGAGACCCCCTACAATGAGCAGTTCTTC
>-|TRBV9|-|TRBJ2-6
CASSVGGQISGANVLTF
TGTGCCAGCAGCGTAGGTGGACAGATCTCTGGGGCCAACGTCCTGACTTTC
>-|TRBV28|-|TRBJ1-4
CASSLGRGTGKLFF
TGTGCCAGCAGCCTGGGACGGGGGACGGGAAAACTGTTTTTT
>-|TRBV9|-|TRBJ2-5
CASSVAVDQETQYF
TGTGCCAGCAGCGTAGCGGTCGACCAAGAGACCCAGTACTTC
>TRBD2|TRBV5-6|few|TRBJ2-1
CASSLDSGLASNEQFF
TGTGCCAGCAGCTTGGATTCGGGACTAGCAAGCAATGAGCAGTTCTTC
>TRBD1|TRBV7-2|-|TRBJ2-7
CASSLFRQGGEQYF
TGTGCCAGCAGCTTATTCCGACAGGGTGGGGAGCAGTACTTC
>TRBD2|TRBV2|-|TRBJ2-5
CASSDTLGSGHQETQYF
TGTGCCAGCAGTGATACCCTAGGTAGCGGGCACCAAGAGACCCAGTACTTC
>-|TRBV28|-|TRBJ2-7
CASSSGLHSYEQYF
TGTGCCAGCAGTTCGGGACTCCATTCCTACGAGCAGTACTTC
>TRBD2|TRBV7-3|once|TRBJ2-2
CASSPGTSHTGELFF
TGTGCCAGCAGCCCGGGGACTAGCCACACCGGGGAGCTGTTTTTT
>-|TRBV7-9|-|TRBJ2-5
CASREGPGQGTQYF
TGTGCCAGCAGGGAGGGGCCGGGCCAAGGGACCCAGTACTTC
>-|TRBV19|-|TRBJ2-3
CASSIRHLSTDTQYF
TGTGCCAGTAGTATTAGACACTTAAGCACAGATACGCAGTATTTT
>-|TRBV6-1|-|TRBJ2-7
CASSVAGVGPYLEQYF
TGTGCCAGCAGTGTAGCAGGGGTTGGTCCCTATCTCGAGCAGTACTTC
>-|TRBV28|-|TRBJ2-3
CASSLGQNTDTQYF
TGTGCCAGCAGTTTAGGGCAGAACACAGATACGCAGTATTTT
>TRBD1|TRBV7-2|-|TRBJ2-5
CAGGTGALETQYF
TGTGCCGGGGGGACAGGGGCGTTGGAGACCCAGTACTTC
>TRBD1|TRBV19|-|TRBJ2-1
CASSIGGTGEQFF
TGTGCCAGTAGTATAGGCGGGACAGGGGAGCAGTTCTTC
>-|TRBV5-4|-|TRBJ2-1
CASSLVEKEQFF
TGTGCCAGCAGCTTGGTTGAGAAGGAGCAGTTCTTC
>-|TRBV6-1|-|TRBJ2-5
CASSVGSGGGTQYF
TGTGCCAGCAGTGTCGGATCCGGCGGTGGGACCCAGTACTTC
>-|TRBV7-8|-|TRBJ2-4
CASSFTEGGIIQYF
TGTGCCAGCAGCTTTACAGAAGGGGGTATCATTCAGTACTTC
>-|TRBV7-2|-|TRBJ1-2
CASSLDTGKRDGYTF
TGTGCCAGCAGCTTAGATACAGGGAAGCGTGATGGCTACACCTTC
>TRBD2|TRBV7-9|once|TRBJ2-1
CASSPETSGTEQFF
TGTGCCAGCAGCCCGGAGACTAGCGGGACGGAGCAGTTCTTC
>-|TRBV21-1|-|TRBJ2-5
CASSKGCTEKLKETQYF
TGTGCCAGCAGCAAAGGGTGCACAGAAAAGCTAAAAGAGACCCAGTACTTC
>TRBD2|TRBV7-6|-|TRBJ2-5
CASSLRASGSLQETQYF
TGTGCCAGCAGCTTGAGGGCTAGCGGGAGTCTCCAAGAGACCCAGTACTTC
>-|TRBV11-2|-|TRBJ2-7
CASSLGLQGLSEQYF
TGTGCCAGCAGCTTAGGTCTCCAGGGACTCTCCGAGCAGTACTTC
>TRBD1|TRBV7-9|once|TRBJ2-5
CASSLGTGLFQETQYF
TGTGCCAGCAGCTTAGGGACAGGCCTATTCCAAGAGACCCAGTACTTC
>TRBD1|TRBV18|-|TRBJ2-2
CASSPPGQGVWELFF
TGTGCCAGCTCACCACCGGGACAGGGTGTCTGGGAGCTGTTTTTT
>-|TRBV28|-|TRBJ2-1
CASSFTIAYNEQFF
TGTGCCAGCAGTTTTACCATAGCCTACAATGAGCAGTTCTTC
>-|TRBV7-9|-|TRBJ1-2
CASSFLGDMNYGYTF
TGTGCCAGCAGCTTTTTGGGGGACATGAACTATGGCTACACCTTC
>TRBD2|TRBV27|-|TRBJ2-1
CASRLLAGGAYEQFF
TGTGCCAGCAGACTCCTAGCGGGAGGAGCCTATGAGCAGTTCTTC
>-|TRBV7-3|-|TRBJ1-2
CASPPGGGGGYTF
TGTGCCAGCCCCCCCGGCGGGGGGGGAGGCTACACCTTC
>TRBD1|TRBV19|-|TRBJ2-7
CASSPRQGSSYEQYF
TGTGCCAGTAGTCCCCGACAGGGTAGTTCCTACGAGCAGTACTTC
>TRBD1|TRBV6-4|once|TRBJ2-3
CASSRDRSDTQYF
TGTGCCAGCAGTCGGGACAGGTCAGATACGCAGTATTTT
>-|TRBV5-1|-|TRBJ2-3
CASSKAVTDTQYF
TGCGCCAGCAGCAAAGCGGTCACAGATACGCAGTATTTT
>TRBD2|TRBV19|-|TRBJ2-7
CASSLGLAGVGSYEQYF
TGTGCCAGTTCACTCGGACTAGCGGGAGTCGGCTCCTACGAGCAGTACTTC
>-|TRBV28|-|TRBJ2-1
CASTQESSYNEQFF
TGTGCCAGCACTCAAGAGAGCTCCTACAATGAGCAGTTCTTC